Detailed here is one T cell receptor beta chain. The source of the sample is a study of shared clonotypes between healthy human individuals. The germline V gene has CDR1 LGHNA and CDR2 YSLEER. This CDR3 is 13 amino acids long. V was pared by 2 bases and J by 7 bases, with 12 bases between. Around 220 ng DNA, tens of thousands of T cell genomes, went into each sorted-subset replicate PCR. Assay: immunoSEQ multiplex PCR; the TCRdb copy retains only in-frame clones and omits some. This sample yields about 1.5 million clones, of which 95% to 99% are seen a single time; around 0.45% belongs to the top ten.

The chain employs TRBV4-3 and TRBJ2-7; no definite D call. The material sequenced was naive CD4+ T cells sorted from blood. Subset described: CD45RA+ positively selected. The TCR comes from a man aged 25-45 years in good health. CDR3 in amino acids: CASSQLSGTEQYF. In DNA, the CDR3 is TGCGCCAGCAGCCAATTATCCGGTACGGAGCAGTACTTC.